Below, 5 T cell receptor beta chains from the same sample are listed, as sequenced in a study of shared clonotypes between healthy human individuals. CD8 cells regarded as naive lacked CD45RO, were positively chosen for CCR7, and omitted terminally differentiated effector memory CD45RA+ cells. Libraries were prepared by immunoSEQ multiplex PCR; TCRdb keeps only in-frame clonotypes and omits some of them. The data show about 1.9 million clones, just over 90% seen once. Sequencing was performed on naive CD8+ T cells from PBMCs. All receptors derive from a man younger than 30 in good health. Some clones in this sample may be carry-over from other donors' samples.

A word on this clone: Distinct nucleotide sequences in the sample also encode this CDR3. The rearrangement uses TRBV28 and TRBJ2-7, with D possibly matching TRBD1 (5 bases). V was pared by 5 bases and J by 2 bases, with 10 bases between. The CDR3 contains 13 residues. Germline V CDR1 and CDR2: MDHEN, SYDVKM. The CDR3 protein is CASSLLRAYEQYF. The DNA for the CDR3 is TGTGCCAGCAGTCTCCTCAGGGCCTACGAGCAGTACTTC.

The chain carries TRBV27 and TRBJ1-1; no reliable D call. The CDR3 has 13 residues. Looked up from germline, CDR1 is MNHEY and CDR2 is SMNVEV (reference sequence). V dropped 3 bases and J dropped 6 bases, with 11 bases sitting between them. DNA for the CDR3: TGTGCCAGCAGTTTTGCCGAAAGTCCTGAAGCTTTCTTT. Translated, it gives CASSFAESPEAFF.

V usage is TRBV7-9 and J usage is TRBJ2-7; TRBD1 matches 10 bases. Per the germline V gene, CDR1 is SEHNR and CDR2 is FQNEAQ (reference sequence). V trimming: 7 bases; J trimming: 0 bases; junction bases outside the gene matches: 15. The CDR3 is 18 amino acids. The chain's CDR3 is CASTNFGTGARSSYEQYF. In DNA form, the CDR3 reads TGTGCCAGCACCAATTTCGGGACAGGGGCTCGGAGCTCCTACGAGCAGTACTTC.

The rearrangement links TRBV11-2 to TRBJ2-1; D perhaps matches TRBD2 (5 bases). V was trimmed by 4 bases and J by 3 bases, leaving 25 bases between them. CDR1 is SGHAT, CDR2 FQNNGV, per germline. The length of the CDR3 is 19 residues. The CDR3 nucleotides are TGTGCCAGCAGCTCCAGACGGATGGACTGGAAACCCGACTACAATGAGCAGTTCTTC. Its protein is CASSSRRMDWKPDYNEQFF.

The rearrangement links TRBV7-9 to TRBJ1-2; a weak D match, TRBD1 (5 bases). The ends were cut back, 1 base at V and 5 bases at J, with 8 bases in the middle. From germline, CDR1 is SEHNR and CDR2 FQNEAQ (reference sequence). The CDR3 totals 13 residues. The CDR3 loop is CASSLGEGYGYTF. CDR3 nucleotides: TGTGCCAGCAGCTTAGGGGAGGGGTATGGCTACACCTTC. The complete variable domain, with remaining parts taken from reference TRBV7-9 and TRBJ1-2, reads DTGVSQNPRHKITKRGQNVTFRCDPISEHNRLYWYRQTLGQGPEFLTYFQNEAQLEKSRLLSDRFSAERPKGSFSTLEIQRTEQGDSAMYLCASSLGEGYGYTFGSGTRLTVV.